The T cell receptor (beta chain) described here comes from a study of tumor-infiltrating lymphocytes in oesophageal squamous cell carcinoma. TCRdb independently ran MiXCR on the PCR reads; one entry per CDR3 protein. This sample has about 20,000 distinct CDR3 sequences, with roughly 41% found just once. V trimming: 4 bases; J trimming: 11 bases; junction bases outside the gene matches: 23. CDR3 length: 18 amino acids. Germline V CDR1 and CDR2: SGHTA, FQGTGA. The clonotype originates from a male donor with esophageal squamous cell carcinoma. What was sequenced was normal esophageal tissue next to the tumor. The rearrangement links TRBV7-3 to TRBJ2-5, with 9 bases lining up with TRBD1. The CDR3 sequence: CASSSTLGGTGTGGEQYF. The CDR3 DNA follows: TGTGCCAGCAGCTCCACCCTCGGTGGGACAGGGACAGGAGGGGAGCAGTACTTC. Together with reference TRBV7-3 and TRBJ2-5, the CDR3 gives the full variable domain: GAGVSQTPSNKVTEKGKYVELRCDPISGHTALYWYRQSLGQGPEFLIYFQGTGAADDSGLPNDRFFAVRPEGSVSTLKIQRTERGDSAVYLCASSSTLGGTGTGGEQYFGPGTRLLVL.